Presented here are 24 T cell receptor beta chains from one specimen sequenced in a study of radiation and T cells in renal cell carcinoma (dated by TCRdb to 2018 to 2021). Receptor libraries were prepared by the immunoSEQ multiplex PCR assay. What TCRdb holds here is the immuneACCESS table cut down to in-frame rearrangements. Part of the clones is not present; checked against another copy, under half of the missing clones reflect an unresolved V gene, and the others are unexplained. This sample has 150,000 or so clones in its table, and roughly nine tenths of those were observed once. Jointly, the top ten make up 3.5% to 5% of the sample. This sample's time point label indicates: baseline pretreatment blood. The sample's treatment or condition, from its label and the paper: 15 Gy SBRT to primary tumor, nephrectomy 4 weeks later. The specimen comprised blood, sampled from a patient whose treatment included radiotherapy and nephrectomy. The receptors shown here come from a woman between 70 and 85 years old with renal cell carcinoma.

This clone was seen only a few times. The chain carries TRBV19 and TRBJ1-1; weak D call: TRBD1 (6 bases). The V end was cut by 8 bases, the J end by 3 bases, with 13 bases between. This CDR3 is built from 13 residues. Looked up from germline, CDR1 is LNHDA and CDR2 is SQIVND (reference sequence). As DNA, the CDR3 is TGTGCCAGTGGACGGGACAAATACACTGAAGCTTTCTTT. It specifies CASGRDKYTEAFF.

The rearrangement joins TRBV15 to TRBJ1-5; no clear D gene. Trimming shortened V by 2 bases and J by 0 bases, and 8 bases separated the two germline ends. The CDR3 runs 15 residues. The germline gives CDR1 LNHNV, CDR2 YYDKDF (reference sequence). The CDR3: CATSRKGDSNQPQHF. The CDR3 coding sequence is TGTGCCACCAGCAGAAAAGGAGATAGCAATCAGCCCCAGCATTTT.

The chain employs TRBV15 and TRBJ1-1, with D hard to call. Germline assignment: CDR1 LNHNV and CDR2 YYDKDF (reference sequence). V was trimmed by 5 bases and J by 1 base, leaving 8 bases between them. CDR3 length: 13 amino acids. CDR3 DNA: TGTGCCACCAGCGGCTCACAGAACACTGAAGCTTTCTTT. Encoded protein: CATSGSQNTEAFF.

The V and J genes are TRBV7-9 and TRBJ2-2; D is unresolved. V gave up 2 bases and J gave up 0 bases, with 10 bases separating them. The CDR3 is made up of 16 amino acids. Germline V gives CDR1 SEHNR, CDR2 FQNEAQ (reference sequence). The CDR3 region is CASSLSDGANTGELFF. The CDR3 DNA sequence: TGTGCCAGCAGCTTAAGCGACGGAGCGAACACCGGGGAGCTGTTTTTT.

This chain joins TRBV15 and TRBJ1-3; D perhaps matches TRBD1 (5 bases). From germline, CDR1 is LNHNV and CDR2 YYDKDF (reference sequence). With 0 bases removed from V and 10 bases from J, the gap between germline ends came to 10 bases. CDR3 length equals 13 residues. CDR3 amino acids: CATSREGGSTIYF. CDR3 DNA: TGTGCCACCAGCAGAGAGGGGGGTAGTACCATATATTTT.

This chain links TRBV4-1 with TRBJ2-7, with 12 positions matching TRBD2. CDR1 and CDR2 from the germline V gene are MGHRA and YSYEKL. This CDR3 contains 17 residues. The V segment lost 1 base and the J segment 2 bases; nucleotides outside the gene matches: 6. The CDR3 DNA reads TGCGCCAGCAGCCAAGGTGGACTAGCGGGGCGTACCTACGAGCAGTACTTC. This translates into CASSQGGLAGRTYEQYF.

The sample holds a few counts of this clone. The rearrangement uses TRBV19 and TRBJ1-6; D is unresolved. This CDR3 region has 15 residues. V was clipped by 5 bases and J by 6 bases, with 14 bases between them. Per the germline V gene, CDR1 is LNHDA and CDR2 is SQIVND (reference sequence). The CDR3 here is CASSPLLGGNSPLHF. DNA of the CDR3: TGTGCCAGTAGTCCCCTCTTGGGAGGTAATTCACCCCTCCACTTT. Variable domain in full (rest from reference TRBV19 and TRBJ1-6): DGGITQSPKYLFRKEGQNVTLSCEQNLNHDAMYWYRQDPGQGLRLIYYSQIVNDFQKGDIAEGYSVSREKKESFPLTVTSAQKNPTAFYLCASSPLLGGNSPLHFGNGTRLTVT.

This chain uses TRBV29-1 with TRBJ2-6; D gene uncertain. The CDR3 is made up of 14 amino acids. CDR1 SQVTM and CDR2 ANQGSEA come from the germline V gene. The V gene lost 4 bases and the J gene lost 4 bases, with 11 bases spanning the gap. This chain's CDR3 is CSVGSPAGANVLTF. CDR3 coding DNA: TGCAGCGTTGGGTCCCCCGCGGGGGCCAACGTCCTGACTTTC.

This rearrangement joins TRBV10-3 to TRBJ1-2, with TRBD1 matching 7 bases. V lost 3 bases, J lost 12 bases, and 4 bases stayed unmatched. The CDR3 totals 11 residues. Germline-derived CDR1 and CDR2 are ENHRY and SYGVKD. The CDR3 protein is CAISERDSHTF. DNA of the CDR3: TGTGCCATCAGTGAAAGGGACAGCCACACCTTC.

The rearrangement joins TRBV4-3 to TRBJ1-4; D is unresolved. Germline loops: CDR1 LGHNA, CDR2 YSLEER. The CDR3 runs to 13 residues. Trimming left V 1 base short and J 6 bases short, with 6 bases between. CDR3 coding DNA: TGCGCCAGCAGCCAAGTAGCAGATGAAAAACTGTTTTTT. Its protein product is CASSQVADEKLFF.

The genes are TRBV14 and TRBJ1-5, with TRBD1 as a possible D gene (6 bases). Trimming took off 0 bases at V and 4 bases at J, with 16 bases between the two ends. CDR1 is SGHDN and CDR2 is FVKESK in the germline V gene. CDR3 length equals 17 residues. CDR3 DNA: TGTGCCAGCAGCCAAGAGGGGGGGGCCCCTCCTAATCAGCCCCAGCATTTT. Its translation: CASSQEGGAPPNQPQHF.

This chain joins TRBV28 and TRBJ2-3, with a possible D match to TRBD2 (5 bases). This CDR3 is 15 amino acids long. V lost 2 bases, J lost 4 bases, and 13 bases lay in between. In germline, CDR1 is MDHEN, CDR2 SYDVKM. The CDR3 sequence is CASSLQGSKSDTQYF. The CDR3 nucleotides are TGTGCCAGCAGTTTACAAGGGAGCAAATCAGATACGCAGTATTTT.

DNA of the CDR3: TGTGCCAGCAGCCAAGACAGGGGTGGATGGACTGAAGCTTTCTTT. Encoded protein: CASSQDRGGWTEAFF. The V call is TRBV5-4, the J call TRBJ1-1, with 8 nucleotides matching TRBD1. CDR1 and CDR2 from the germline V gene are SGHNT and YYREEE (reference sequence). With 4 bases clipped from V and 5 bases from J, the junction kept 10 bases outside the gene matches. There are 15 residues in the CDR3.

This clone has only one observation. The chain employs TRBV6-5 and TRBJ1-2; D gene ambiguous. V lost 2 bases and J lost 4, with 8 bases in between. Per the germline V gene, CDR1 is MNHEY and CDR2 is SVGAGI. This CDR3 is 13 amino acids long. CDR3 loop: CASSYGLSYGYTF. The CDR3 DNA reads TGTGCCAGCAGTTACGGGCTGAGCTATGGCTACACCTTC.

The rearrangement uses TRBV28 and TRBJ1-1; tentatively, D is TRBD1 (5 bases). The germline CDR1 and CDR2 sequences are MDHEN and SYDVKM. V shed 7 bases and J shed 5 bases, with 8 bases lying between them. The CDR3 is 11 residues long. The DNA for the CDR3 is TGTGCCAGCAACCGGGGGACTGAAGCTTTCTTT. Translated: CASNRGTEAFF.

The chain has TRBV7-6 and TRBJ1-4; D unclear. Trimming cost V 5 bases and J 3 bases, with 13 bases left between them. Per the germline V gene, CDR1 is SGHVS and CDR2 is FNYEAQ. The CDR3 runs to 15 residues. The CDR3 is CASSHDQGPNEKLFF. DNA of the CDR3: TGTGCCAGCAGCCACGACCAAGGGCCTAATGAAAAACTGTTTTTT.

This clone was recorded only once. This chain connects TRBV5-1 to TRBJ1-4; 7 positions match TRBD1. Per the germline V gene, CDR1 is SGHRS and CDR2 is YFSETQ. J was trimmed by 4 bases and V by 4 bases; bases with no gene match: 7. The CDR3 extends over 15 amino acids. The CDR3 DNA sequence: TGCGCCAGCAGCAATACTGACAGGGATAATGAAAAACTGTTTTTT. Protein product: CASSNTDRDNEKLFF.

CDR3 DNA sequence: TGTGCCAGCAGTTTATGGGGGTCCTCAACAACCGGGGAGCTGTTTTTT. Encoded protein: CASSLWGSSTTGELFF. The chain is built from TRBV27 and TRBJ2-2; D might be TRBD1 or TRBD2, each matching 5 bases. Per germline, CDR1 MNHEY and CDR2 SMNVEV (reference sequence). The CDR3 totals 16 residues. The V and J ends lost 1 base and 5 bases respectively, with 14 bases between them.

This rearrangement joins TRBV28 to TRBJ1-2; no clear D. V shed 4 bases and J shed 3 bases, with 3 bases lying between them. Germline-derived CDR1 and CDR2 are MDHEN and SYDVKM. The CDR3 contains 11 residues. In nucleotides, the CDR3 is TGTGCCAGCAGTTCCCACTATGGCTACACCTTC. Its protein is CASSSHYGYTF.

V usage is TRBV2 and J usage is TRBJ1-6; 9 bases agree with TRBD1. The germline V gene has CDR1 SNHLY and CDR2 FYNNEI. CDR3 length: 15 residues. V was pared by 6 bases and J by 6 bases, with 6 bases of the junction left unmatched. The DNA for the CDR3 is TGTGCCAGCAGCTTACTGGGACAGGGTAATTCACCCCTCCACTTT. It encodes CASSLLGQGNSPLHF. The full variable domain, in which reference TRBV2 and TRBJ1-6 provide the parts outside the CDR3, is EPEVTQTPSHQVTQMGQEVILRCVPISNHLYFYWYRQILGQKVEFLVSFYNNEISEKSEIFDDQFSVERPDGSNFTLKIRSTKLEDSAMYFCASSLLGQGNSPLHFGNGTRLTVT.

The chain has TRBV19 and TRBJ2-7; D call uncertain. The CDR3 has 13 amino acids. The V and J ends lost 4 bases and 0 bases respectively, with 7 bases between them. CDR1 is LNHDA, CDR2 SQIVND, per germline (reference sequence). This CDR3 is CASSKRISYEQYF. In DNA, the CDR3 is TGTGCCAGTAGTAAACGGATCTCCTACGAGCAGTACTTC.

The chain carries TRBV5-4 and TRBJ1-4, with TRBD1 matching over 11 bases. The ends lost 3 bases at V and 5 bases at J; junction bases unmatched: 0. The CDR3 is made up of 14 amino acids. The germline CDR1 and CDR2 sequences are SGHNT and YYREEE (reference sequence). DNA for the CDR3: TGTGCCAGCAGCTGGGACAGGGGGAATGAAAAACTGTTTTTT. It is translated as CASSWDRGNEKLFF.

The rearrangement joins TRBV18 to TRBJ1-2, with D perhaps TRBD1 (5 bases). V lost 2 bases and J 4 bases, leaving 11 bases between the germline ends. This CDR3 contains 14 residues. From germline, CDR1 is KGHSH and CDR2 LQKENI. The CDR3 sequence is CASSPKEGLYGYTF. DNA of the CDR3: TGTGCCAGCTCACCAAAGGAGGGGCTCTATGGCTACACCTTC.

The chain has TRBV27 and TRBJ2-7, with a weak D call TRBD2 (6 bases). The CDR3 sequence is 16 residues long. Between the trimmed V and J ends, which lost 3 bases and 2 bases, there was a span of 17 bases. Germline V gene data show CDR1 as MNHEY and CDR2 as SMNVEV (reference sequence). The chain's CDR3 is CASSFSGTLITYEQYF. As DNA, the CDR3 is TGTGCCAGCAGTTTTTCAGGGACTCTTATTACCTACGAGCAGTACTTC.